Each of the 9 T cell receptor beta chains below was sequenced from the same sample in a study of cytomegalovirus exposure and HLA in healthy donors (dated by TCRdb to between 2016 and 2019). Library creation used the immunoSEQ multiplex PCR assay. For the multiplex PCR, a mixture combining 60 forward primers for TCR Vbeta segments and 13 reverse primers for TCR Jbeta segments was used. TCRdb retrieved this table from immuneACCESS and kept in-frame rearrangements only. Not all clones are present; in checked studies, unresolved V genes account for under half, and no reason is known for the remainder. The table for this sample lists around 210,000 clones; roughly 77% of them were counted only once. Of the sample, nearly 0.4% falls within the top ten clones. Sequencing was done on a sample of PBMCs. These receptors all come from a male donor in good health and CMV-seropositive.

This chain links TRBV6-5 with TRBJ1-5; TRBD1 matches 8 bases. V was clipped by 8 bases and J by 1 base; unmatched bases: 1. The germline V gene has CDR1 MNHEY and CDR2 SVGAGI. This CDR3 is built from 13 residues. The CDR3: CASGDRSNQPQHF. The DNA for the CDR3 is TGTGCCAGCGGGGACAGGAGCAATCAGCCCCAGCATTTT.

The chain carries TRBV7-2 and TRBJ2-5; a weak D match, TRBD2 (6 bases). CDR3 size: 15 residues. Germline V gene sequence: CDR1 SGHTA, CDR2 FQGNSA. Trimming stripped 5 bases from V and 2 bases from J, with 15 bases between. In DNA, the CDR3 is TGTGCCAGCAGCCCCGGGAGCTCCACGCAAGAGACCCAGTACTTC. It is translated as CASSPGSSTQETQYF.

The chain recombines TRBV19 with TRBJ2-3; D ambiguous. Trimming cost V 6 bases and J 6 bases, with 10 bases left between them. The CDR3 loop spans 12 amino acids. CDR1 and CDR2 from the germline V gene are LNHDA and SQIVND (reference sequence). The chain's CDR3 is CASSPERDTQYF. In DNA form, the CDR3 reads TGTGCCAGTAGCCCCGAACGGGATACGCAGTATTTT.

The gene calls are TRBV7-2 and TRBJ1-3; possibly TRBD1 for D (6 bases). The CDR3 extends over 14 amino acids. The germline V gene encodes CDR1 SGHTA and CDR2 FQGNSA. V was clipped by 3 bases and J by 0 bases, with 6 bases between them. CDR3 nucleotides: TGTGCCAGCAGCTTGGACAGCTCTGGAAACACCATATATTTT. Amino acids: CASSLDSSGNTIYF.

In this sample, this clone turned up once. The chain is built from TRBV25-1 and TRBJ2-1; the D gene is possibly TRBD2 (5 bases). The length of the CDR3 is 12 residues. V was pared by 2 bases and J by 12 bases, with 11 bases between. CDR1 and CDR2 from the germline V gene are MGHDK and SYGVNS. DNA for the CDR3: TGTGCCAGCAGTGAACAAACGGGGATGCAGTTCTTC. This sequence encodes CASSEQTGMQFF.

A single count supports this clone. The CDR3 reads CASSDSTMPPEVGPQHF. CDR3 DNA: TGTGCCAGCAGTGACTCGACCATGCCCCCGGAGGTTGGGCCCCAGCATTTT. The chain employs TRBV6-4 and TRBJ1-5; no reliable D call. This CDR3 contains 17 residues. V was shortened by 0 bases and J by 9 bases, with 21 bases between the two germline ends. Germline V CDR1 and CDR2: MRHNA, SNTAGT.

This clone was detected only once. The V call is TRBV28, the J call TRBJ2-1; 7 bases align to TRBD2. With V trimmed by 7 bases and J by 9 bases, 9 bases remained unmatched. The CDR3 is 13 amino acids. CDR1 MDHEN and CDR2 SYDVKM come from the germline V gene. The CDR3 loop reads CASTSSGRREQFF. CDR3 coding DNA: TGTGCCAGCACAAGTTCCGGGAGGCGTGAGCAGTTCTTC.

This chain uses TRBV15 with TRBJ1-1; D unresolved. Germline-derived CDR1 and CDR2 are LNHNV and YYDKDF (reference sequence). The CDR3 has 13 residues. Trimming shortened V by 7 bases and J by 0 bases, and 9 bases separated the two germline ends. CDR3 coding DNA: TGTGCCACCACCCCTGCGATGAACACTGAAGCTTTCTTT. Translation: CATTPAMNTEAFF.

V is TRBV11-3 and J is TRBJ2-5, with D possibly being TRBD2 (6 bases). Germline V gene lookup returns CDR1 SGHNT and CDR2 YENEEA. The CDR3 covers 14 residues. Trimming pared 5 bases from V and 3 bases from J, leaving 13 bases between. CDR3 sequence: CASSPRGGEETQYF. As DNA, the CDR3 is TGTGCCAGCAGCCCAAGGGGCGGGGAAGAGACCCAGTACTTC.